One T cell receptor (beta chain) is described in this entry. The sample holds one count of this clone. Which antigen it targets is not known. Base qualities are not recorded, but no much larger clone differs from it by a single base. From the germline V gene (reference sequence), CDR1 is GTSNPN and CDR2 is SVGIG. Taken from cysteine to phenylalanine, the CDR3 has 15 residues. CDR3 DNA is the only sequence kept; it has 45 bases, read in frame from the first base. At the junction V is shortened by 0 bases and J by 0 bases, with 9 bases in between. The collaborating institutions used their own protocols to collect whole blood in K2EDTA tubes. For TCRbeta analysis, collaborator samples were shipped as frozen whole blood, as isolated PBMCs, or as DNA extracted from either sample type. This record belongs to a study of blood T cell repertoires in COVID-19 (dated by TCRdb to 2020 to 2021). Regarding the study in general: Samples from collaborators originated in the United States, Italy and Spain and spanned both the acute and convalescent phases of COVID-19. The prospective study material was composed of cDNA or gDNA derived from T cells, B-cell-depleted T cells, or PBMCs. The dataset comprised deeply sampled blood TCRbeta repertoires from subjects exposed to, actively infected with, or recovered from COVID-19. The repertoires were made available in a free public database intended to serve as a resource for research on the immune response to SARS-CoV-2. The samples were drawn from two sources: the first 160 participants of the ongoing ImmuneRACE study, and 1,254 subjects contributed by 6 global collaborators. A de-identified subject ID, COVID-19 status, age in years and sex were almost always included in the sample metadata. Where available, HLA class I and class II types were obtained from metadata supplied by the sample provider rather than from assay-based typing.

The immunoSEQ Assay, a bias-controlled multiplex PCR, was used to amplify TCRbeta CDR3 regions from genomic DNA. Concerning the study's data processing: Within the assay, amplification of reference gene primers was used to estimate how many nucleated cells each sample contained. To quantify the absolute abundance of each unique TCRbeta CDR3 rearrangement, sequence reads were collapsed and filtered. For each sample, productive Simpson clonality was calculated as the square root of Simpson's diversity index across productive rearrangements. Sourced from immuneACCESS, this table was stored by TCRdb with only in-frame sequences that have V and J called. A share of the clones is absent; for the studies checked, an unresolved V gene accounts for under half, and the remainder has no known explanation. The V and J calls and clone size come from that table; D and trimming were worked out from the DNA. The sample yields 84,000 or so clones; about 86% were counted once. The ten largest clones take up 35% to 40% of the sample.

Findings and caveats that apply to the study as a whole: Clinical and demographic metadata were provided uncurated, with the amount varying by source and participant.

The sequence joins TRBV30 to TRBJ1-5; TRBD1 is a possible D gene, resting on 6 matching bases. The origin of this receptor is a man older than 75 with active or convalescent COVID-19. The sample consisted of peripheral blood. The CDR3 protein: CAWSVQGNSNQPQHF. The DNA sequence is as follows: TGTGCCTGGAGTGTACAGGGAAATAGCAATCAGCCCCAGCATTTT.